One and the same sample provided the 17 T cell receptor beta chains below, sequenced in a study of blood T cell repertoires in COVID-19. The table came from immunoSEQ multiplex PCR; TCRdb's copy has only in-frame clones and leaves some out. This table has some 300,000 clones, around nine tenths appearing once. Sequenced input: peripheral blood. Every receptor here comes from a man in his 70s with acute or convalescent COVID-19.

V and J are TRBV6-5 and TRBJ2-1; 9 bases are a match to TRBD1. The ends lost 4 bases at V and 2 bases at J; junction bases unmatched: 6. The CDR3 totals 16 residues. Germline CDR1 and CDR2: MNHEY and SVGAGI. The CDR3 bases are TGTGCCAGCAGTTCGCCGACAGGGGGACCCTACAATGAGCAGTTCTTC. It encodes CASSSPTGGPYNEQFF.

The genes are TRBV5-4 and TRBJ2-3; D may be TRBD2 (6 bases). Germline V gene lookup returns CDR1 SGHNT and CDR2 YYREEE (reference sequence). The CDR3 loop spans 16 amino acids. V was clipped by 0 bases and J by 1 base, with 12 bases between them. This CDR3 is CASSLAVGGRTDTQYF. The DNA for the CDR3 is TGTGCCAGCAGCTTGGCGGTGGGGGGACGCACAGATACGCAGTATTTT.

This clone was picked up a small number of times. The chain employs TRBV2 and TRBJ1-1; a possible D gene is TRBD1 (6 bases). The CDR3 is 15 residues long. Germline V gene data show CDR1 as SNHLY and CDR2 as FYNNEI. The V end lost 5 bases, the J end lost 5 bases, and 18 bases lay between the germline ends. DNA for the CDR3: TGTGCCAGCAGTTGGGTAGCCCCAGGGGAGACTGAAGCTTTCTTT. The encoded protein is CASSWVAPGETEAFF.

The chain links TRBV29-1 to TRBJ2-1, with D possibly being TRBD2 (7 bases). Germline values: CDR1 SQVTM, CDR2 ANQGSEA. The CDR3 spans 11 residues. Trimming stripped 8 bases from V and 9 bases from J, with 14 bases between. The CDR3 sequence: CSSEGGSEQFF. CDR3 DNA: TGCAGCTCCGAGGGGGGGAGTGAGCAGTTCTTC.

The chain employs TRBV7-9 and TRBJ1-6, with a possible D match to TRBD1 (6 bases). CDR1 is SEHNR and CDR2 is FQNEAQ in the germline V gene (reference sequence). CDR3 length: 14 residues. V was trimmed by 5 bases and J by 7 bases, leaving 12 bases between them. CDR3 bases: TGTGCCAGCAGCCGCGGACAGACCAATTCACCCCTCCACTTT. Residues: CASSRGQTNSPLHF.

The chain is built from TRBV19 and TRBJ1-6, with 8 nucleotides matching TRBD1. The germline V gene encodes CDR1 LNHDA and CDR2 SQIVND (reference sequence). V lost 4 bases to trimming and J lost 2 bases; unmatched junction nucleotides: 7. The CDR3 totals 17 residues. The CDR3: CASSNGQGAPYNSPLHF. The DNA for the CDR3 is TGTGCCAGTAGTAACGGGCAGGGGGCCCCCTATAATTCACCCCTCCACTTT. Together with reference TRBV19 and TRBJ1-6, the CDR3 gives the full variable domain: DGGITQSPKYLFRKEGQNVTLSCEQNLNHDAMYWYRQDPGQGLRLIYYSQIVNDFQKGDIAEGYSVSREKKESFPLTVTSAQKNPTAFYLCASSNGQGAPYNSPLHFGNGTRLTVT.

This chain links TRBV6-1 with TRBJ2-7; D not resolved. The CDR3 extends over 15 amino acids. Germline lookup yields CDR1 MNHNS and CDR2 SASEGT. The V end lost 1 base, the J end lost 1 base, and 11 bases lay between the germline ends. The CDR3, as DNA: TGTGCCAGCAGTGAAGAGTACAGAGATTCCTACGAGCAGTACTTC. Translated, it gives CASSEEYRDSYEQYF.

The rearrangement links TRBV6-5 to TRBJ2-1; 8 nucleotides line up with TRBD2. Germline V gene lookup returns CDR1 MNHEY and CDR2 SVGAGI. V lost 6 bases, J lost 0 bases, and 4 bases stayed unmatched. CDR3 length: 15 residues. DNA of the CDR3: TGTGCCAGCAGCGCAAGCGGGAGCTCCTACAATGAGCAGTTCTTC. It yields the protein CASSASGSSYNEQFF.

The CDR3 nucleotides read TGTGCCAGCAGTTCGGGACAGGGGTTCCCCGGGGAGCTGTTTTTT. Translating it yields CASSSGQGFPGELFF. The V call is TRBV28, the J call TRBJ2-2; TRBD1 aligns across 10 bases. This CDR3 region has 15 residues. The trim removed 4 bases at V and 6 bases at J, leaving 5 bases unmatched. Germline V CDR1 and CDR2: MDHEN, SYDVKM.

The V call is TRBV6-2 or TRBV6-3, the J call TRBJ2-5; 10 bases agree with TRBD2. The ends lost 4 bases at V and 1 base at J; junction bases unmatched: 3. The germline gives CDR1 MNHEY, CDR2 SVGEGT. CDR3 length: 15 residues. The CDR3 bases are TGTGCCAGCAGTTCGGCTAGCGGGGGCCAAGAGACCCAGTACTTC. Amino acids: CASSSASGGQETQYF.

The chain couples TRBV19 to TRBJ1-3, with D perhaps TRBD1 (6 bases). This CDR3 region has 14 residues. CDR1 is LNHDA, CDR2 SQIVND, per germline (reference sequence). Deletions cut 6 bases from V and 1 base from J, with 10 bases between. The CDR3 protein is CASRDRRSGNTIYF. CDR3 in DNA: TGTGCCAGTAGGGACAGAAGATCTGGAAACACCATATATTTT.

The J gene is TRBJ2-2, the V gene TRBV5-1; TRBD1 aligns across 7 bases. Germline CDR1 reads SGHRS; CDR2 reads YFSETQ. The J segment lost 8 bases and the V segment lost 7 bases, leaving 14 bases of the junction unmatched. The CDR3 runs to 15 residues. CDR3 region: CASARRGLISGELFF. CDR3 bases: TGCGCCAGCGCCCGAAGGGGGCTGATATCAGGGGAGCTGTTTTTT.

The rearrangement uses TRBV6-2 or TRBV6-3 and TRBJ2-2, with D tentatively TRBD2 (6 bases). This CDR3 spans 16 amino acids. Trimming pared 1 base from V and 3 bases from J, leaving 12 bases between. Looked up from germline, CDR1 is MNHEY and CDR2 is SVGEGT. CDR3 sequence (DNA): TGTGCCAGCAGTTACTATAGCGGAGAGGACACCGGGGAGCTGTTTTTT. Translated: CASSYYSGEDTGELFF.

The genes are TRBV28 and TRBJ2-5; the D gene is possibly TRBD1 (5 bases). The length of the CDR3 is 13 residues. V lost 7 bases to trimming and J lost 5 bases, with 14 bases between them. CDR1 and CDR2 (germline): MDHEN, SYDVKM. In DNA form, the CDR3 reads TGTGCCAGCACAGGGAAAATTCGGGAGACCCAGTACTTC. Amino acid sequence: CASTGKIRETQYF.

The rearrangement joins TRBV7-9 to TRBJ2-1; TRBD1 is a possible D gene (5 bases). Per the germline V gene, CDR1 is SEHNR and CDR2 is FQNEAQ (reference sequence). This CDR3 contains 15 residues. V was cut by 11 bases and J by 2 bases, with 19 bases left in between. The CDR3 region is CAGSLGVSAYNEQFF. The CDR3 DNA follows: TGTGCCGGCTCTCTAGGGGTTTCCGCCTACAATGAGCAGTTCTTC.

The V and J genes are TRBV19 and TRBJ2-5; a weak D match, TRBD1 (6 bases). From germline, CDR1 is LNHDA and CDR2 SQIVND (reference sequence). Trimming removed 3 bases at V and 2 bases at J, with 13 bases between. The CDR3 spans 15 residues. The CDR3 sequence: CASSMTRGNQETQYF. The CDR3 nucleotides read TGTGCCAGTAGTATGACCAGGGGCAATCAAGAGACCCAGTACTTC.

V usage is TRBV7-8 and J usage is TRBJ2-7; 8 positions agree with TRBD1. The CDR3 has 14 amino acids. V was pared by 5 bases and J by 8 bases, with 11 bases of the junction left unmatched. Germline V lookup: CDR1 SGHVS, CDR2 FQNEAQ. The CDR3 DNA sequence: TGTGCCAGCAGCAGGGGGACAGGCCCTCTCCAGCAGTACTTC. It specifies CASSRGTGPLQQYF.